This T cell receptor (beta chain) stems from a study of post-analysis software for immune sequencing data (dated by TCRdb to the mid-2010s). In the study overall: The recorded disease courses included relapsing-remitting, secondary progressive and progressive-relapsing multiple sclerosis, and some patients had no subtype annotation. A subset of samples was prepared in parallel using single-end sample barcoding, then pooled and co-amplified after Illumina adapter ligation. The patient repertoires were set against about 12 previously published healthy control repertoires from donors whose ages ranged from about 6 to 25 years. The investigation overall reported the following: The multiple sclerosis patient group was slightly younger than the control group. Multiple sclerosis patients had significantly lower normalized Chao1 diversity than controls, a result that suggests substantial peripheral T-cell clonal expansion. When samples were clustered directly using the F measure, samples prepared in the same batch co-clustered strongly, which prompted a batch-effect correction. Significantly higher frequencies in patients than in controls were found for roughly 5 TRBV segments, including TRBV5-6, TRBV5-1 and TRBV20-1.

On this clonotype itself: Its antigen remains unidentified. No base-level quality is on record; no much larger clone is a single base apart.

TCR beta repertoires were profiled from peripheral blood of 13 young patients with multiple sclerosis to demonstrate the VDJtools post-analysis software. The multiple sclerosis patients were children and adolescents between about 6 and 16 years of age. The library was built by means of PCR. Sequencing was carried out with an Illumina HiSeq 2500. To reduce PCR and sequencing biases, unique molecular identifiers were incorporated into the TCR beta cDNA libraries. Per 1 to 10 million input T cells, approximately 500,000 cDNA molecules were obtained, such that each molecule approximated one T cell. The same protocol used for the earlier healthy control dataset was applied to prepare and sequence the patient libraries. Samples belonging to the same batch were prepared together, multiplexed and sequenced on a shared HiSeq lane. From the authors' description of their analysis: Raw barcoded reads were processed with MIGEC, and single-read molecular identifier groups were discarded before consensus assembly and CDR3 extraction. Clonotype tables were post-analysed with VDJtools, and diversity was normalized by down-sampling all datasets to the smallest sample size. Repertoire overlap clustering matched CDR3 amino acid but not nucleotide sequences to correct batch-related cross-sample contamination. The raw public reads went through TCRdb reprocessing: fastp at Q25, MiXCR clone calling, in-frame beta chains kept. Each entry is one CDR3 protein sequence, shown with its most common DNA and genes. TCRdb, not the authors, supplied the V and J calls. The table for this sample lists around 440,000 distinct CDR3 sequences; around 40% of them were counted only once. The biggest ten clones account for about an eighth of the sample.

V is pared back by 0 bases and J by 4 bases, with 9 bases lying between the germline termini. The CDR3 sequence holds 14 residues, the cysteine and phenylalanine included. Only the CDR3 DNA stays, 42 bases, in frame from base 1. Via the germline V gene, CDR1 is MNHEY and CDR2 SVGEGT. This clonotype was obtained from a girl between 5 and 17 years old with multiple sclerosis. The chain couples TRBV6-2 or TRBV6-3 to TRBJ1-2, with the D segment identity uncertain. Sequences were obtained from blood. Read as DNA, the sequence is TGTGCCAGCAGTTACTCAGGACGGATCTATGGCTACACCTTC. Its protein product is CASSYSGRIYGYTF.